Sequencing of this T cell receptor beta chain was carried out in a study of molecular identifiers for immune sequencing clone quantification. There are 14 residues in the CDR3. V lost 0 bases and J lost 5, with 8 bases in between. The germline V gene has CDR1 LGHNA and CDR2 YSLEER. This clonotype was observed a few times. MiXCR, applied by TCRdb to the PCR reads, yields one record per CDR3 protein. Among about 510,000 distinct CDR3 sequences listed, about 22% were seen once. This rearrangement joins TRBV4-3 to TRBJ1-5, with D unresolved. The source material was naive CD8+ T cells from blood, with Jurkat cell RNA spiked in. The subset denotes: FACS-sorted CD8+CD4-CCR7+CD45RA+ naive T cells. The receptor's source is a human donor in good health. Some libraries in this study had Jurkat cell RNA spiked in. The CDR3 protein is CASSQDLFDQPQHF. The CDR3 nucleotides read TGCGCCAGCAGCCAAGATCTATTCGATCAGCCCCAGCATTTT.